These 6 T cell receptor beta chains originate from one sample sequenced in a study of shared clonotypes between healthy human individuals. CD8 cells regarded as naive lacked CD45RO, were positively chosen for CCR7, and omitted terminally differentiated effector memory CD45RA+ cells. Method: immunoSEQ multiplex PCR; TCRdb's copy keeps in-frame clones and lacks some. In the table there are roughly 850,000 clones, 96% of which are singletons. Sample: naive CD8+ T cells sorted from blood. Receptor source: a man aged 25 to 40 in good health.

This clone was detected only once. This chain joins TRBV6-5 and TRBJ1-2; D not resolved. Germline loops: CDR1 MNHEY, CDR2 SVGAGI. This CDR3 contains 14 residues. V shed 2 bases and J shed 2 bases, with 9 bases lying between them. In nucleotides, the CDR3 is TGTGCCAGCAGTTACGTGACGGGGAACTATGGCTACACCTTC. Residues: CASSYVTGNYGYTF.

The chain links TRBV9 to TRBJ2-5, with a possible D match to TRBD2 (6 bases). There are 14 residues in the CDR3. V lost 4 bases and J 5 bases, leaving 15 bases between the germline ends. Germline V CDR1 and CDR2: SGDLS, YYNGEE. CDR3: CASSQRVVGETQYF. The CDR3 bases are TGTGCCAGCAGCCAGCGGGTGGTGGGGGAGACCCAGTACTTC.

For this clone: Other nucleotide sequences from this sample produce the same CDR3. V gene TRBV9 combines with J gene TRBJ1-1, with D unresolved. CDR3 size: 13 residues. CDR1 and CDR2 from the germline V gene are SGDLS and YYNGEE. The V end was cut by 0 bases, the J end by 5 bases, with 8 bases between. The CDR3 bases are TGTGCCAGCAGCGTAGGGTCCGGAACTGAAGCTTTCTTT. Protein product: CASSVGSGTEAFF.

This chain joins TRBV9 and TRBJ2-1; TRBD1 aligns across 9 bases. The V segment lost 3 bases and the J segment 10 bases; nucleotides outside the gene matches: 11. CDR1 is SGDLS, CDR2 YYNGEE, per germline. The CDR3 covers 15 residues. The CDR3 bases are TGTGCCAGCAGCGACCGGGACAGGGCTCTTAGGGAGCAGTTCTTC. It specifies CASSDRDRALREQFF. The variable domain in full, with the rest retrieved from reference TRBV9 and TRBJ2-1, is DSGVTQTPKHLITATGQRVTLRCSPRSGDLSVYWYQQSLDQGLQFLIQYYNGEERAKGNILERFSAQQFPDLHSELNLSSLELGDSALYFCASSDRDRALREQFFGPGTRLTVL.

V usage is TRBV5-1 and J usage is TRBJ2-7; possible D gene TRBD1, 6 bases. V was shortened by 4 bases and J by 3 bases, with 14 bases between the two germline ends. Germline lookup yields CDR1 SGHRS and CDR2 YFSETQ. The CDR3 extends over 14 amino acids. The CDR3 nucleotides are TGCGCCAGCAGCCCTACAGGGCTAGACTACGAGCAGTACTTC. Its protein is CASSPTGLDYEQYF.

The rearrangement links TRBV10-2 to TRBJ2-2, with D unclear. The germline V and J ends were trimmed by 1 base and 1 base, with 7 bases remaining between them. The CDR3 runs to 15 residues. Germline V lookup: CDR1 WSHSY, CDR2 SAAADI. This CDR3 reads CASSEYRLNTGELFF. As DNA, the CDR3 is TGCGCCAGCAGTGAGTACAGATTGAACACCGGGGAGCTGTTTTTT.